Listed here are 14 T cell receptor beta chains from one sample, sequenced in a study of shared clonotypes between healthy human individuals. Some clones are missing from TCRdb's copy, which holds only in-frame ones; the method was immunoSEQ multiplex PCR. The top ten hold around 0.4% of the sample, which has approximately 2,300,000 clones, under 95% seen once. Material: naive CD4+ T cells from PBMCs. Indicated subset: CD45RA+ positively selected. The receptors were sampled from a young man in good health. Some clones in this sample may be carry-over from other donors' samples.

This clone was detected a few times. This chain links TRBV27 with TRBJ1-5; D uncertain. V shed 6 bases and J shed 3 bases, with 12 bases lying between them. Germline CDR1 and CDR2: MNHEY and SMNVEV (reference sequence). This CDR3 is built from 14 residues. The CDR3 loop reads CASSSVGLNQPQHF. CDR3 in DNA: TGTGCCAGCAGCTCGGTCGGGCTCAATCAGCCCCAGCATTTT.

V and J are TRBV23-1 and TRBJ2-7, with D perhaps TRBD1 or TRBD2 (7 bases each). TRBV23-1 has ORF status, its function being uncertain. The V end lost 4 bases, the J end lost 2 bases, and 24 bases lay between the germline ends. The CDR3 spans 18 residues. The CDR3 DNA reads as TGCGCCAGCAGTCTAGGAGGACAGGATGGCGGGACTACCTACGAGCAGTACTTC. Protein sequence: CASSLGGQDGGTTYEQYF.

The gene calls are TRBV7-9 and TRBJ2-6; D is uncertain. This CDR3 spans 16 amino acids. V lost 1 base, J lost 2 bases, and 9 bases lay in between. In germline, CDR1 is SEHNR, CDR2 FQNEAQ (reference sequence). The CDR3 DNA follows: TGTGCCAGCAGCTTAGGACCGTCCCCTGGGGCCAACGTCCTGACTTTC. It translates to CASSLGPSPGANVLTF.

This clone came up once. The same CDR3 is also encoded by other DNA sequences in this sample. This rearrangement joins TRBV7-2 to TRBJ2-7; TRBD1 aligns across 7 bases. V lost 3 bases to trimming and J lost 0 bases; unmatched junction nucleotides: 2. CDR3 size: 14 residues. Per the germline V gene, CDR1 is SGHTA and CDR2 is FQGNSA. The CDR3 nucleotides read TGTGCCAGCAGCTTCACAGGGGTCTCCTACGAGCAGTACTTC. As protein: CASSFTGVSYEQYF.

V gene TRBV4-1 combines with J gene TRBJ2-7, with 11 bases lining up with TRBD2. Germline V lookup: CDR1 MGHRA, CDR2 YSYEKL. CDR3 length: 15 amino acids. The V segment lost 7 bases and the J segment 7 bases; nucleotides outside the gene matches: 12. The CDR3 reads CASTPTSGSPWEQYF. The CDR3 DNA reads as TGCGCCAGCACGCCTACTAGCGGGAGCCCTTGGGAGCAGTACTTC.

The rearrangement links TRBV6-1 to TRBJ1-2; TRBD1 matches at 7 bases. CDR3 length: 15 amino acids. With V trimmed by 7 bases and J by 3 bases, 11 bases remained unmatched. Per germline, CDR1 MNHNS and CDR2 SASEGT. The DNA of the CDR3 is TGTGCCAGCACTCCAGAGGGAGGGGGCTACTATGGCTACACCTTC. This gives the protein CASTPEGGGYYGYTF.

A few counts support this clone. The V and J genes are TRBV4-2 and TRBJ1-1; 7 bases align to TRBD1. Germline CDR1 LGHNA, CDR2 YNFKEQ. V lost 0 bases to trimming and J lost 4 bases; unmatched junction nucleotides: 2. The CDR3 has 14 amino acids. CDR3 loop: CASSQERDSTEAFF. Written as DNA, the CDR3 is TGTGCCAGCAGCCAAGAAAGGGACAGCACTGAAGCTTTCTTT.

The chain combines TRBV28 with TRBJ2-7; a weak D match, TRBD1 (6 bases). The CDR3 is made up of 15 amino acids. Germline values: CDR1 MDHEN, CDR2 SYDVKM. Between the trimmed V and J ends, which lost 5 bases and 3 bases, there was a span of 17 bases. The DNA for the CDR3 is TGTGCCAGCAGTCCCCCAACAGGGATCCTCTACGAGCAGTACTTC. This gives the protein CASSPPTGILYEQYF.

The chain carries TRBV4-2 and TRBJ2-4; perhaps TRBD2 as D (6 bases). CDR1 LGHNA and CDR2 YNFKEQ come from the germline V gene. V lost 0 bases to trimming and J lost 1 base, with 22 bases between them. The length of the CDR3 is 20 residues. The CDR3 bases are TGTGCCAGCAGCCAAGACCCGACTGCCAAAGCGGAGGGGGCCAAAAACATTCAGTACTTC. Its protein is CASSQDPTAKAEGAKNIQYF.

CDR3 loop: CASSKSGGELFF. In DNA form, the CDR3 reads TGTGCCAGCAGTAAATCCGGCGGGGAGCTGTTTTTT. V usage is TRBV7-2 and J usage is TRBJ2-2; D ambiguous. CDR1 and CDR2 from the germline V gene are SGHTA and FQGNSA. The length of the CDR3 is 12 residues. The V and J ends lost 6 bases and 7 bases respectively, with 9 bases between them.

The gene calls are TRBV7-6 and TRBJ1-1; D is perhaps TRBD1 (6 bases). This CDR3 is 17 amino acids long. V lost 1 base and J 6 bases, leaving 21 bases between the germline ends. Germline-derived CDR1 and CDR2 are SGHVS and FNYEAQ. CDR3 in DNA: TGTGCCAGCAGCTTAGAGACAGGCCGTACCAAGCTCCCTGAAGCTTTCTTT. Translating gives CASSLETGRTKLPEAFF.

The rearrangement joins TRBV11-2 to TRBJ2-5, with D perhaps given as TRBD1 or TRBD2 (5 bases each). V lost 3 bases and J lost 5, with 13 bases in between. The CDR3 has 14 amino acids. Germline CDR1 and CDR2: SGHAT and FQNNGV. The CDR3 DNA sequence: TGTGCCAGCAGCTTGGGGACCCTTAGGGAGACCCAGTACTTC. Amino acids: CASSLGTLRETQYF.

The chain joins TRBV5-5 to TRBJ2-6; no firm D call. Trimming left V 4 bases short and J 4 bases short, with 6 bases between. The CDR3 loop spans 13 amino acids. Germline V gene lookup returns CDR1 SGHKS and CDR2 YYEKEE (reference sequence). The CDR3 protein is CASSLTGANVLTF. Here the CDR3 DNA reads TGTGCCAGCAGCCTGACAGGGGCCAACGTCCTGACTTTC. The full variable domain, in which reference TRBV5-5 and TRBJ2-6 provide the parts outside the CDR3, is DAGVTQSPTHLIKTRGQQVTLRCSPISGHKSVSWYQQVLGQGPQFIFQYYEKEERGRGNFPDRFSARQFPNYSSELNVNALLLGDSALYLCASSLTGANVLTFGAGSRLTVL.

A remark on this clone: Other nucleotide sequences from this sample produce the same CDR3. This chain joins TRBV27 and TRBJ2-3, with D tentatively TRBD2 (6 bases). The CDR3 length is 15 residues. CDR1 and CDR2 (germline): MNHEY, SMNVEV (reference sequence). V was cut by 3 bases and J by 0 bases, with 10 bases left in between. CDR3: CASSFRGISTDTQYF. The CDR3 bases are TGTGCCAGCAGTTTCCGGGGGATAAGCACAGATACGCAGTATTTT.